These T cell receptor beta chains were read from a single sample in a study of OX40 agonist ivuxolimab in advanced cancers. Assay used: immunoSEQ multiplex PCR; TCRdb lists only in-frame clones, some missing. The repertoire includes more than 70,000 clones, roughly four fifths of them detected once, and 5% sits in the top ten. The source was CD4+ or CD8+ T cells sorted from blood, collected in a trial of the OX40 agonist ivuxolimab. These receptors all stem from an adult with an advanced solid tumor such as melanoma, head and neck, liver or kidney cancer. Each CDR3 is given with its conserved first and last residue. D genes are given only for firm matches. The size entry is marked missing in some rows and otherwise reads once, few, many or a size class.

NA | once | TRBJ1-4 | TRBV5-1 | CASSLELNEKLFF | TGCGCCAGCAGCTTGGAGCTTAATGAAAAACTGTTTTTT
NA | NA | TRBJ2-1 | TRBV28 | CASRIPGHEQFF | TGTGCCAGCAGGATTCCGGGGCATGAGCAGTTCTTC
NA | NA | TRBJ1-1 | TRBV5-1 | CASSLEFAGTEAFF | TGCGCCAGCAGCCTAGAATTCGCAGGCACTGAAGCTTTCTTT
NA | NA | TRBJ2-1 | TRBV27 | CASRLQGGGREQFF | TGTGCCAGCAGATTACAGGGAGGGGGGCGTGAGCAGTTCTTC
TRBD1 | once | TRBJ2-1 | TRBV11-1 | CASSLAGQGSYNEQFF | TGTGCCAGCAGCTTAGCTGGACAGGGGTCCTACAATGAGCAGTTCTTC
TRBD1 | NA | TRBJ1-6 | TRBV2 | CASGGQYNSPLHF | TGTGCCAGCGGGGGACAGTATAATTCACCCCTCCACTTT
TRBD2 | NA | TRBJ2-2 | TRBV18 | CASSPPTGTSIGTGELFF | TGTGCCAGCTCACCTCCCACCGGGACTAGCATCGGGACCGGGGAGCTGTTTTTT
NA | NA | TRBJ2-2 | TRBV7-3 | CASSTNTGELFF | TGTGCCAGCAGTACGAACACCGGGGAGCTGTTTTTT
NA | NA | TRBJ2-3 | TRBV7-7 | CASSLVDTDTQYF | TGTGCTAGCAGCTTGGTTGACACAGATACGCAGTATTTT
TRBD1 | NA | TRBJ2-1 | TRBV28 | CASRELQGAREQFF | TGTGCCAGCAGAGAACTACAGGGGGCGCGTGAGCAGTTCTTC
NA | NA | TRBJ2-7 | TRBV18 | CASSLAEGTYEQYF | TGTGCCAGCTCACTAGCGGAGGGAACCTACGAGCAGTACTTC
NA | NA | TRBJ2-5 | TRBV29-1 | CSVTGRPPIRETQYF | TGCAGCGTAACAGGGCGCCCCCCAATTCGGGAGACCCAGTACTTC
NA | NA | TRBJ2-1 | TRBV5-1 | CASSLPASNEQFF | TGCGCCAGCAGCTTGCCAGCGTCCAATGAGCAGTTCTTC
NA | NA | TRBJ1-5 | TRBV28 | CASTRTESNQPQHF | TGTGCCAGCACTCGTACCGAGAGCAATCAGCCCCAGCATTTT
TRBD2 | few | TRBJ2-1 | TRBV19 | CASSITGRAGYNEQFF | TGTGCCAGTAGTATTACCGGGAGGGCGGGCTACAATGAGCAGTTCTTC
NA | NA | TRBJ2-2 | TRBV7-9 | CASRKAGTSNTGELFF | TGTGCCAGCAGAAAAGCCGGGACATCGAACACCGGGGAGCTGTTTTTT
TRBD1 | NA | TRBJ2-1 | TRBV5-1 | CASRKAGGNEQFF | TGCGCCAGCAGAAAAGCAGGGGGCAATGAGCAGTTCTTC
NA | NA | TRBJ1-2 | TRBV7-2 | CASSLDLATGGYTF | TGTGCCAGCAGCTTAGACTTGGCTACTGGTGGCTACACCTTC
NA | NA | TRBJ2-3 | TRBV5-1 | CASSTSGSGDTQYF | TGCGCCAGCAGCACCTCAGGTTCGGGAGATACGCAGTATTTT
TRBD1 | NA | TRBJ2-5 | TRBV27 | CATRDRGRETQYF | TGTGCCACCAGGGACAGGGGTCGAGAGACCCAGTACTTC
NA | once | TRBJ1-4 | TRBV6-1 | CATMRGEANEKLFF | TGTGCCACTATGAGAGGAGAGGCGAATGAAAAACTGTTTTTT
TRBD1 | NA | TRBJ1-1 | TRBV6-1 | CATSDRGRLDTEAFF | TGTGCCACCTCAGACAGGGGGCGCCTAGACACTGAAGCTTTCTTT
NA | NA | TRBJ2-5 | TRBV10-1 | CAISPYWVRETQYF | TGCGCCATCTCACCATATTGGGTACGGGAGACCCAGTACTTC
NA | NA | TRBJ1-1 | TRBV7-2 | CASSLGFGGAAFF | TGTGCCAGCAGCTTAGGGTTTGGGGGCGCGGCTTTCTTT
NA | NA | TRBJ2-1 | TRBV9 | CASSPRSGPYNEQFF | TGTGCCAGCAGCCCTCGGAGCGGGCCTTACAATGAGCAGTTCTTC
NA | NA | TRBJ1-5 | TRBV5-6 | CASSLTVTGPQHF | TGTGCCAGCAGCTTAACGGTTACTGGGCCCCAGCATTTT
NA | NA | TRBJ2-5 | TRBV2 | CASRTDGQETQYF | TGTGCCAGCAGGACGGACGGACAAGAGACCCAGTACTTC
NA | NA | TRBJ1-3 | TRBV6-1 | CASSEATGLSGNTIYF | TGTGCCAGCAGTGAGGCGACAGGTCTCTCTGGAAACACCATATATTTT
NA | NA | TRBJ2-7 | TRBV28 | CASRDSAYEQYF | TGTGCCAGCAGGGACAGCGCCTACGAGCAGTACTTC
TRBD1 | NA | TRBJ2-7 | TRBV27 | CASRATGDEQYF | TGTGCCAGCAGGGCAACAGGGGACGAGCAGTACTTC
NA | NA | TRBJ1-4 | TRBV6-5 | CATRGGVANEKLFF | TGTGCCACCCGAGGTGGGGTAGCTAATGAAAAACTGTTTTTT
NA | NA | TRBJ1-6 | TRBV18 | CASSPKGTGRSYNSPLHF | TGTGCCAGCTCACCAAAGGGAACAGGACGCTCCTATAATTCACCCCTCCACTTT
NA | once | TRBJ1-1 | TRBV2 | CASRMDRNTEAFF | TGTGCCAGCAGAATGGACCGGAACACTGAAGCTTTCTTT
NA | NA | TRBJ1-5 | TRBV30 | CAYSNQPQHF | TGTGCCTATAGCAATCAGCCCCAGCATTTT
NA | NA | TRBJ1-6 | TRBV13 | CASSVAYLHTGSPLHF | TGTGCCAGCAGTGTGGCCTACCTCCATACCGGGTCACCCCTCCACTTT
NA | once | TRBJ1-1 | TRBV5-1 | CASSLGAGDGISEAFF | TGCGCCAGCAGCTTGGGAGCAGGGGACGGTATTTCCGAAGCTTTCTTT
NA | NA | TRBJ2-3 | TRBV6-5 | CASSSVGAWYF | TGTGCCAGCAGTTCGGTAGGGGCATGGTATTTT
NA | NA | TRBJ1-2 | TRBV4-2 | CASSQDSGSANYGYTF | TGTGCCAGCAGCCAAGATAGCGGATCAGCTAACTATGGCTACACCTTC
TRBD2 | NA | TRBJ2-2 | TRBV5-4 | CASSAGGGINTGELFF | TGTGCCAGCAGCGCCGGCGGGGGGATCAACACCGGGGAGCTGTTTTTT
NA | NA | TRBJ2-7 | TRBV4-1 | CASSQRTDPYEQYF | TGCGCCAGCAGCCAAAGGACTGATCCCTACGAGCAGTACTTC
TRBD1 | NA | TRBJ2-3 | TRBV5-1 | CASSLMTGDTDTQYF | TGCGCCAGCAGCTTAATGACAGGGGACACAGATACGCAGTATTTT
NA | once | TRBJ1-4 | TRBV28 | CASLKAQGGEKLFF | TGTGCCAGTCTTAAGGCCCAGGGCGGCGAAAAACTGTTTTTT
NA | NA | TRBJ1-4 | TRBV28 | CASRQPGRFPLLSEKLFF | TGTGCCAGCAGGCAACCCGGGAGGTTCCCCCTACTCTCGGAAAAACTGTTTTTT
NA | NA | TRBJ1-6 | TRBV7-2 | CASTKDRRNSPLHF | TGTGCCAGCACCAAGGACAGACGGAATTCACCCCTCCACTTT
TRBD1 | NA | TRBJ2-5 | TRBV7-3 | CASSLLVGGRETQYF | TGTGCCAGCAGCTTATTGGTAGGGGGCCGAGAGACCCAGTACTTC
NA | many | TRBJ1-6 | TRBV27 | CASSSLSGDNSPLHF | TGTGCCAGCAGTTCTCTGTCAGGGGACAATTCACCCCTCCACTTT
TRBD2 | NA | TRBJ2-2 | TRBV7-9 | CASSSSGGAFHGELFF | TGTGCCAGCAGCTCTAGCGGGGGGGCCTTCCACGGGGAGCTGTTTTTT
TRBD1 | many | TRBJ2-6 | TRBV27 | CASSFNRPPRQGRSGANVLTF | TGTGCCAGCAGTTTCAATCGCCCACCGCGACAGGGGAGATCTGGGGCCAACGTCCTGACTTTC
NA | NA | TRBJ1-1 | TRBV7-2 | CASSQGQTYTEAFF | TGTGCCAGCAGCCAGGGGCAAACTTACACTGAAGCTTTCTTT
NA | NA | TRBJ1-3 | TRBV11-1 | CASSLRQGGNTIYF | TGTGCCAGCAGCCTGAGACAAGGAGGAAACACCATATATTTT